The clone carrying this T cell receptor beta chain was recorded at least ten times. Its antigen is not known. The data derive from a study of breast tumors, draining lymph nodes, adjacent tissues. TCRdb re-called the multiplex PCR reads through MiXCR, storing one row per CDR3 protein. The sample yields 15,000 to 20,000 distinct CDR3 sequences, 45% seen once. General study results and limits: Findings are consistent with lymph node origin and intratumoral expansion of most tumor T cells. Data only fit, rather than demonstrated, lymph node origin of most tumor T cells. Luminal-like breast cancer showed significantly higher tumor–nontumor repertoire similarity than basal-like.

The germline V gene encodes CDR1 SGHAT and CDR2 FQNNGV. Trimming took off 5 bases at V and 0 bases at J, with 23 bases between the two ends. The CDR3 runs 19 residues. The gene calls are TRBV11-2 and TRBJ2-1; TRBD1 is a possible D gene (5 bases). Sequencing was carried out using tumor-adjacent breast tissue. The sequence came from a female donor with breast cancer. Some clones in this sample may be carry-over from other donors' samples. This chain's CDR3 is CASSVVGVGSASSYNEQFF. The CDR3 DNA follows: TGTGCCAGCAGCGTTGTAGGGGTCGGGTCAGCGAGCTCCTACAATGAGCAGTTCTTC.